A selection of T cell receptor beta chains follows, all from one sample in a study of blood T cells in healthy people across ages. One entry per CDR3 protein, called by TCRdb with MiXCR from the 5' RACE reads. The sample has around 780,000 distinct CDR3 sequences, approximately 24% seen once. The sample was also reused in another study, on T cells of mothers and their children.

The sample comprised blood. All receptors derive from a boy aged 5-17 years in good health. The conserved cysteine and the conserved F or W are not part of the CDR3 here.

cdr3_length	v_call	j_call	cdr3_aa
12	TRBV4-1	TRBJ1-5	ASTREVVNQPQH
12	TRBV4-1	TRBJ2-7	ASSHGTNSYEQY
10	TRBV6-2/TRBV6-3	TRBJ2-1	ASRGDFDEQF
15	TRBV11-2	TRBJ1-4	ASSLRGHKRANEKLF
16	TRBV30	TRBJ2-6	AWSVMGRVLSGANVLT
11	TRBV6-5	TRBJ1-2	ASSRTPDHGYT
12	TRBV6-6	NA	ASSTPGLPYEQY
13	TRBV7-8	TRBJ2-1	ASSFFTSGGNEQF
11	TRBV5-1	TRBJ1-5	VTGAGGNQPQH
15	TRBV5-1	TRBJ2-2	ASSLGLLAGNTGELF
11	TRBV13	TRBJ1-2	ASSFRQNYGYT
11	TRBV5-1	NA	ASRPGTSGRQF
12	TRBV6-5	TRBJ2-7	ASKTGILVSEQY
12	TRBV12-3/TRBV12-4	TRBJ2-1	ASSSQAFYNEQF
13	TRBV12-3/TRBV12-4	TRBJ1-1	ASSFSRAGDSEAF
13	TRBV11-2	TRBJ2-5	ASSLENRGLETQY
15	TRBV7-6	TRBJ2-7	ASSEYIRRTASYEQY
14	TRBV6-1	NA	ASRVAWTGVSYEQY
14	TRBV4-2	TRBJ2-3	ASSQVYAGSLDTQY
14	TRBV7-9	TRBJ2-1	ASSLTLLSGDNEQF
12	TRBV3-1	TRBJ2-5	ASSPGQWEETQY
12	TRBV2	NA	ASSGDGGGDEQY
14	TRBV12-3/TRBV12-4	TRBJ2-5	ASSLGGGPFQETQY
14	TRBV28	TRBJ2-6	ASRQERGSGANVLT
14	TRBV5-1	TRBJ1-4	ASSSSTTPSNEKLF
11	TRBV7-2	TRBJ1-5	ASSFPSLQPQH